The next 2 T cell receptor beta chains were all read from a single sample in a study of STAT5B mutations in CD4+ large granular lymphocyte leukemia. Profiling relied on immunoSEQ multiplex PCR, and the TCRdb table lists in-frame clones only, not all of them. The sample includes 35,000 or so clones, about nine tenths of them seen just once. The sequencing sample was made of CD4+ T cells from blood buffy coats. These receptors were obtained from a human donor in good health.

This CDR3 reads CSVSERNYGYTF. The CDR3 bases are TGCAGCGTTTCGGAACGAAACTATGGCTACACCTTC. V usage is TRBV29-1 and J usage is TRBJ1-2; no firm D call. The V gene's germline CDR1 is SQVTM and CDR2 ANQGSEA. The CDR3 has 12 residues. Trimming took off 5 bases at V and 2 bases at J, with 9 bases between the two ends.

The J gene is TRBJ2-3, the V gene TRBV10-3, with 11 bases lining up with TRBD2. The length of the CDR3 is 15 residues. V was pared by 4 bases and J by 5 bases, with 5 bases of the junction left unmatched. CDR1 is ENHRY and CDR2 is SYGVKD in the germline V gene. Here the CDR3 DNA reads TGTGCCATCAGTGTAGCGGGAGGGCCTGTAGATACGCAGTATTTT. Protein sequence: CAISVAGGPVDTQYF.